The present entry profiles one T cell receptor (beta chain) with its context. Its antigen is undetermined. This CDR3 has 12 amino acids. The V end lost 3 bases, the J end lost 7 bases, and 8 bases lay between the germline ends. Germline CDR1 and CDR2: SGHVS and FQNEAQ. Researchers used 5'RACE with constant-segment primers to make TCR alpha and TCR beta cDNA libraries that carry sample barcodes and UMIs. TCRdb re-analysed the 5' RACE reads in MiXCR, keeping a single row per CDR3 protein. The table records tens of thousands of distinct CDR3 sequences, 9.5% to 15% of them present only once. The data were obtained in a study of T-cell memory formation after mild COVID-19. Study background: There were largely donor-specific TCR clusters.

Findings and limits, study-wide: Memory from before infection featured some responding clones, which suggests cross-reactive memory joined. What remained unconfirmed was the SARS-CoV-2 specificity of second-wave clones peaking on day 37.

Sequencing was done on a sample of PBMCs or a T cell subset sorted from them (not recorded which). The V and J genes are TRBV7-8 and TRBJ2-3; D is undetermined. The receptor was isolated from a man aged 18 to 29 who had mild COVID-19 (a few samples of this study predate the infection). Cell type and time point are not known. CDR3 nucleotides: TGTGCCAGCAGCTTGGCCGGACATACGCAGTATTTT. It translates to CASSLAGHTQYF.